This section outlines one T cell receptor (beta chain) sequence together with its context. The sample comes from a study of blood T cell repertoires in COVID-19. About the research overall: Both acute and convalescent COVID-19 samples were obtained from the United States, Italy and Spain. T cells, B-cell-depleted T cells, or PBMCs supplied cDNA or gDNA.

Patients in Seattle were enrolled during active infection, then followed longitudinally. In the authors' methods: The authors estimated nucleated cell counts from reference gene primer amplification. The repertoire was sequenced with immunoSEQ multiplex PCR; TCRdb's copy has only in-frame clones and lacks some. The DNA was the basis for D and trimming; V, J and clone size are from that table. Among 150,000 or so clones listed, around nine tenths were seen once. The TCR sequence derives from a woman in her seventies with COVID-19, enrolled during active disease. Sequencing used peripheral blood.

As DNA, the CDR3 is TGTGCCAGCAGCCAAGGGCCCGGACAGGCTAACACCGGGGAGCTGTTTTTT. It specifies CASSQGPGQANTGELFF. The chain joins TRBV3-1 (or the pseudogene TRBV3-2) to TRBJ2-2, with TRBD1 matching over 7 bases. Germline CDR1 LGHDT, CDR2 YNNKEL (reference sequence). The length of the CDR3 is 17 residues. The ends lost 1 base at V and 2 bases at J; junction bases unmatched: 7.